This T cell receptor (beta chain) was recorded in a study of T cell changes during pregnancy in multiple sclerosis. Some clones are missing from TCRdb's copy, which holds only in-frame ones; the method was immunoSEQ multiplex PCR. Of over 30,000 clones listed, roughly 90% were seen once; the top ten hold 3.5%. The germline CDR1 and CDR2 sequences are MGHRA and YSYEKL. Trimming shortened V by 6 bases and J by 1 base, and 15 bases separated the two germline ends. The CDR3 spans 15 residues. The chain recombines TRBV4-1 with TRBJ2-5; tentatively, D is TRBD1 (5 bases). This receptor was identified in a female donor with multiple sclerosis, enrolled in a pregnancy study. The source material was CD8+ T cells from peripheral blood mononuclear cells, sampled in the third trimester of pregnancy. The CDR3 coding sequence is TGCGCCAGCAGTCTAGGTTGGGGCCTCCAAGAGACCCAGTACTTC. Residues: CASSLGWGLQETQYF.